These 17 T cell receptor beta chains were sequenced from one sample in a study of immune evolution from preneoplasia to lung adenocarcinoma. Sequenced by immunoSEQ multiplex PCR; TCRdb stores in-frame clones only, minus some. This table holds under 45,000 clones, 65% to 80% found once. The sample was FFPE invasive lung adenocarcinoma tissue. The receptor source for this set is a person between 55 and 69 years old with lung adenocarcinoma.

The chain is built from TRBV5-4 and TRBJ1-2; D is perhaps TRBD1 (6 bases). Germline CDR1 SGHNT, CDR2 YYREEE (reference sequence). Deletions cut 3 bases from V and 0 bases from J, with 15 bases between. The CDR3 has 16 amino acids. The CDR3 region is CASSSDRTRSNYGYTF. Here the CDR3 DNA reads TGTGCCAGCAGCTCCGACAGGACACGATCTAACTATGGCTACACCTTC.

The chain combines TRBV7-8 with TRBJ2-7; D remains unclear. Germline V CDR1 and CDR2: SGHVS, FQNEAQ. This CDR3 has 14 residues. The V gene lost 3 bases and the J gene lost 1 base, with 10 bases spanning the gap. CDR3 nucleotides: TGTGCCAGCAGCTTCCGGACGGCGTCCTACGAGCAGTACTTC. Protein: CASSFRTASYEQYF. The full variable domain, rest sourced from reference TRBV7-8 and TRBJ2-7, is GAGVSQSPRYKVAKRGQDVALRCDPISGHVSLFWYQQALGQGPEFLTYFQNEAQLDKSGLPSDRFFAERPEGSVSTLKIQRTQQEDSAVYLCASSFRTASYEQYFGPGTRLTVT.

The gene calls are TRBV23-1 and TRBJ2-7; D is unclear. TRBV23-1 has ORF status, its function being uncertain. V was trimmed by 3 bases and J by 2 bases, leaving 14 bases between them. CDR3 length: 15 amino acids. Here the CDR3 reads CASSHKRPRPYEQYF. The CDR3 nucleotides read TGCGCCAGCAGTCATAAACGCCCGCGACCCTACGAGCAGTACTTC.

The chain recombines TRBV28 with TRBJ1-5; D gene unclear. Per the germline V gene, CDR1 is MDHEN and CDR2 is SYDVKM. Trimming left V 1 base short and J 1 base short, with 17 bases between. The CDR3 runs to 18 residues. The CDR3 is CASSLLMVATISNQPQHF. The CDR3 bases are TGTGCCAGCAGTTTATTAATGGTTGCGACTATAAGCAATCAGCCCCAGCATTTT.

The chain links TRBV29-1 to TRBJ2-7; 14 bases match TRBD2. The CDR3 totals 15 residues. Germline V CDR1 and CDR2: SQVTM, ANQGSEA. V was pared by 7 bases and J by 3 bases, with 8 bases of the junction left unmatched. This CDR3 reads CSAQTGTSGSYEQYF. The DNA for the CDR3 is TGCAGCGCTCAAACCGGGACTAGCGGGAGCTACGAGCAGTACTTC.

DNA of the CDR3: TGTGCCAGCAGCTTCATGGTATTAGAGACCCAGTACTTC. Encoded protein: CASSFMVLETQYF. The chain employs TRBV7-2 and TRBJ2-5; no definite D call. Germline CDR1 is SGHTA and CDR2 is FQGNSA. CDR3 size: 13 residues. V shed 3 bases and J shed 4 bases, with 9 bases lying between them.

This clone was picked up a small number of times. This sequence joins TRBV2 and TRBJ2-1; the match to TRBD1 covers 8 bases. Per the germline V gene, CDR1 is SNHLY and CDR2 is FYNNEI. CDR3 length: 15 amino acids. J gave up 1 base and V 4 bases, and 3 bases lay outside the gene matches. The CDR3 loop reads CASSARQGSYNEQFF. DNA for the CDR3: TGTGCCAGCAGTGCAAGACAGGGGTCCTACAATGAGCAGTTCTTC.

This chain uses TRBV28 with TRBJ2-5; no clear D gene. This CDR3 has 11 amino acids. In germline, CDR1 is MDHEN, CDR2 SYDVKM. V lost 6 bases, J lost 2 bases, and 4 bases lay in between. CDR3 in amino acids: CASRWQETQYF. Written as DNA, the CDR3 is TGTGCCAGCAGGTGGCAAGAGACCCAGTACTTC.

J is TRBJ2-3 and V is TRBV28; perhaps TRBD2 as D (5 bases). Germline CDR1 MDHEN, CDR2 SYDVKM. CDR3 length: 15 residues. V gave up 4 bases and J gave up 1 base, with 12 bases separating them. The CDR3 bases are TGTGCCAGCAGTTCTGCAGCGGAAGGCACAGATACGCAGTATTTT. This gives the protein CASSSAAEGTDTQYF.

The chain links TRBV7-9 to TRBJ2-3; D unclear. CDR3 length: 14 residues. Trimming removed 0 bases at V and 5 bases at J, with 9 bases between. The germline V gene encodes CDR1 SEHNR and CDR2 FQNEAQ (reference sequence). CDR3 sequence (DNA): TGTGCCAGCAGCTTAGCAGGGTCAGGAGATACGCAGTATTTT. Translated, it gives CASSLAGSGDTQYF.

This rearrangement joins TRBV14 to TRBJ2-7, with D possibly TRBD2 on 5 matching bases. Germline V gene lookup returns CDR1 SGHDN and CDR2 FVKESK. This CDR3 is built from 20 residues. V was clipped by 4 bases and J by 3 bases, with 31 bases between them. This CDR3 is CASSRGKAPGRSTDNYEQYF. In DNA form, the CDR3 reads TGTGCCAGCAGCCGAGGAAAGGCCCCGGGGAGATCGACGGATAACTACGAGCAGTACTTC.

Here the CDR3 reads CASSPRLQETQYF. The CDR3 region has the DNA TGTGCCAGCAGCCCCCGCCTCCAAGAGACCCAGTACTTC. The chain links TRBV7-3 to TRBJ2-5, with no clear D. From germline, CDR1 is SGHTA and CDR2 FQGTGA. This CDR3 comprises 13 residues. V shed 5 bases and J shed 1 base, with 8 bases lying between them.

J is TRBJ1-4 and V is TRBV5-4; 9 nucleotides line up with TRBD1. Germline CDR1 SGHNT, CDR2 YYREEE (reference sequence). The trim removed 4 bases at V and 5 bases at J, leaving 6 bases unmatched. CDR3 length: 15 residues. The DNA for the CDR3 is TGTGCCAGCAGCGTAAACAGGGGGCTAAATGAAAAACTGTTTTTT. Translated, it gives CASSVNRGLNEKLFF.

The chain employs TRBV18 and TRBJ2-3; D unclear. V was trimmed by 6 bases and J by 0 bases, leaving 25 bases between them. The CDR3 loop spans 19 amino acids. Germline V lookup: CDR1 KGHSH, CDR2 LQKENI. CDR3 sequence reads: CASSAMISNAPTSTDTQYF. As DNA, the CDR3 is TGTGCCAGCTCGGCGATGATCAGTAATGCCCCAACTAGCACAGATACGCAGTATTTT.

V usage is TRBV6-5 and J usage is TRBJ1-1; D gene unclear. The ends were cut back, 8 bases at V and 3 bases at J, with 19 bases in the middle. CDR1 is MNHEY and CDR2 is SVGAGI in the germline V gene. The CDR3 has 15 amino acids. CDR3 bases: TGTGCCAGCCGCGCACCCCGCGGACGCTACACTGAAGCTTTCTTT. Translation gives CASRAPRGRYTEAFF.

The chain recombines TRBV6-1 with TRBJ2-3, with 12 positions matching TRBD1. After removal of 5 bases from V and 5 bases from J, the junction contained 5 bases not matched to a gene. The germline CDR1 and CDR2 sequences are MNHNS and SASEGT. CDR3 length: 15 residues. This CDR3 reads CASSQGTGGGDTQYF. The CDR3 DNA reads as TGTGCCAGCAGTCAAGGGACAGGGGGCGGAGATACGCAGTATTTT.

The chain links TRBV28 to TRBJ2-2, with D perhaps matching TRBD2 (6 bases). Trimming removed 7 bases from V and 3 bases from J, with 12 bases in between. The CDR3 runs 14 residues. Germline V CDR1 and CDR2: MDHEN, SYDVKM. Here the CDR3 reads CASMRLVDTGELFF. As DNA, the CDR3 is TGTGCCAGCATGAGACTAGTGGACACCGGGGAGCTGTTTTTT.